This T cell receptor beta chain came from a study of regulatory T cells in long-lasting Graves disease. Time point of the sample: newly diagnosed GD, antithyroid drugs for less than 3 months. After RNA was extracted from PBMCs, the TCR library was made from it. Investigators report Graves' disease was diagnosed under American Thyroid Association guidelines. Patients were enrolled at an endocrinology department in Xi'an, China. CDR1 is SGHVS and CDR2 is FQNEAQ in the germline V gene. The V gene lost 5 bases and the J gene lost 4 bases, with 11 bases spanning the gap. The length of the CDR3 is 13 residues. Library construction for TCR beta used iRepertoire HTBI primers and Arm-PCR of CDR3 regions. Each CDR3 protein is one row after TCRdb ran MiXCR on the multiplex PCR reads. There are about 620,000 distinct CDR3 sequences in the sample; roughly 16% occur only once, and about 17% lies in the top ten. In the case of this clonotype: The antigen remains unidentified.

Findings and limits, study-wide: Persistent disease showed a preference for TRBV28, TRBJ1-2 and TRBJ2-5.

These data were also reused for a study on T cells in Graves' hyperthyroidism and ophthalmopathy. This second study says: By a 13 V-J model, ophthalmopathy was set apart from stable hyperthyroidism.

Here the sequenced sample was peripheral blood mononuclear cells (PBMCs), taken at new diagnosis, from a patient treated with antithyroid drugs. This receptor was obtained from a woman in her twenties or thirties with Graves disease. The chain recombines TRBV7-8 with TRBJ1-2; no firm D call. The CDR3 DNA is TGTGCCAGCAGCCCCGGGTTGGCCTATGGCTACACCTTC. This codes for CASSPGLAYGYTF.